This T cell receptor (beta chain) originates from a study of blood T cells in healthy people across ages. Points on this clonotype: Its matching antigen is unknown.

The study's findings and limits: Both naive CD4+ cell counts and diversity were greater in long-lived donors than in aged donors. Not knowing donor CMV status may have confounded expanded clonotype changes.

Through a sample-barcoded 5' primer and a J-beta primer mix, a second PCR was run for roughly 7 to 12 cycles. TCRdb re-derived calls from the 5' RACE reads in MiXCR, one entry per CDR3 protein. The sample holds 650,000 to 950,000 distinct CDR3 sequences; under 45% are singletons and the top ten take roughly 19%. The clonotype originates from a man in his 60s in good health. Input material: blood.

The CDR3 bases are TGTGCCAGCAGTCGGGGCCGAGCGGGGGGTCAAGAGACCCAGTACTTC. Translating it yields CASSRGRAGGQETQYF. The chain links TRBV25-1 to TRBJ2-5; 9 positions agree with TRBD2. Germline assignment: CDR1 MGHDK and CDR2 SYGVNS. Trimming at V came to 5 bases and at J to 2 bases, leaving 9 bases not matched to a gene. There are 16 residues in the CDR3.